This T cell receptor delta chain was profiled in a study of delta chain sequences of gamma delta T cells (dated by TCRdb to the late 2010s). CDR1 and CDR2 (GEAIGNYY, EKD) derive from the germline V gene. The CDR3 covers 16 residues, taking in both the cysteine and the phenylalanine. Left in the record is the CDR3 DNA by itself, 48 bases read in frame from the first base. Germline trimming: 3 bases from V, 3 bases from J; junction bases outside gene matches: 7. Library creation used PCR. This sample was sequenced with an Illumina MiSeq. TCRdb recomputed clones from the public reads with CATT; identical DNA rows were then combined. This sample has roughly 3,500 delta-chain clones in its table, and approximately 63% of those were observed once. The biggest ten clones account for 50% to 70% of the sample. In this sample, this clone turned up a few times. The target of this receptor is not known. No much larger clone exists at a distance of one base, and base qualities are not known.

Recombination connected TRDV2 to TRDJ1; 12 of the junction bases match TRDD3. Sequenced material: a tumor sample. The sequence came from a human donor with breast cancer. The nucleotides are TGTGCCTGTGACCCACTGGGGGATACTTGGGCCGATAAACTCATCTTT. It translates to CACDPLGDTWADKLIF.